This T cell receptor (beta chain) derives from a study of breast tumors, draining lymph nodes, adjacent tissues. Study results and caveats: Compared with lymph nodes, tumors were less diverse; compared with nontumor tissue, more.

For this clonotype: The antigen is unknown.

Each CDR3 protein is one row after TCRdb ran MiXCR on the multiplex PCR reads. Of under 80,000 distinct CDR3 sequences in the sample, 43% are singletons; the top ten hold approximately 9.1%. Trimming at V came to 6 bases and at J to 3 bases, leaving 5 bases not matched to a gene. There are 14 residues in the CDR3. Per germline, CDR1 ENHRY and CDR2 SYGVKD. The chain uses TRBV10-3 and TRBJ2-3, with 8 bases identical to TRBD2. Sequencing input: breast tumor tissue. This TCR was sampled from a female donor with breast cancer. Some clones in this sample may be carry-over from other donors' samples. CDR3 coding DNA: TGTGCCATCAGCCGGACTAGCTTTACAGATACGCAGTATTTT. This codes for CAISRTSFTDTQYF.